The clone carrying this T cell receptor (beta chain) was observed once. Its target is not known. Deletions cut 2 bases from V and 2 bases from J, with 8 bases between. The CDR3 runs to 14 residues. Germline V gives CDR1 MNHEY, CDR2 SVGAGI. The data are from a study of T-cell reconstitution after alpha-beta-depleted transplantation in children. The authors prepared the TCRbeta library with unique molecular identifiers. TCRdb re-called the PCR reads with MiXCR, one entry per CDR3 protein. Among some 840,000 distinct CDR3 sequences listed, roughly 15% were seen once. General study points: TCRbeta diversity was high at day 60 in some patients (a result of surviving recipient T cells and thymic progenitors).

This specimen was PBMCs, mostly from graft donor cells, taken 360 days after TCRalphabeta/CD19-depleted stem cell transplant. The receptor was derived from a male patient younger than 18 who had a stem cell transplant for acute lymphoblastic leukemia, so the T cells may come from the graft donor. The chain employs TRBV6-5 and TRBJ2-3; maybe TRBD1 (5 bases). The CDR3 nucleotides are TGTGCCAGCAGTTACAACAGGTTCACAGATACGCAGTATTTT. It specifies CASSYNRFTDTQYF.